Below, 4 T cell receptor beta chains from the same sample are listed, as sequenced in a study of PD-1 blockade in classical Hodgkin lymphoma. Measured with immunoSEQ multiplex PCR; TCRdb has only the in-frame clones, and not every one. The top ten clones hold 0.75% to 0.95% of a sample with some 13,000 clones, approximately 80% of them seen once. As to time point: cycle 4 day 1 (C4D1), after six to seven weeks of nivolumab. Autologous stem cell transplantation was followed by relapse in every patient, and brentuximab vedotin exposure varied. Researchers used magnetic negative selection to pull out pure CD4+ T cells from thawed PBMCs. Sequencing used CD4+ T cells from blood, obtained before the fourth cycle of nivolumab. These receptor sequences come from a human donor with classical Hodgkin lymphoma.

The rearrangement links TRBV27 to TRBJ2-1; TRBD2 aligns across 13 bases. The V gene end was trimmed by 7 bases and the J gene end by 10 bases; junction bases not matched to a gene: 13. Germline V lookup: CDR1 MNHEY, CDR2 SMNVEV (reference sequence). The CDR3 is 16 residues long. This CDR3 is CASTGGTSGALREQFF. CDR3 bases: TGTGCCAGCACCGGGGGGACTAGCGGGGCCCTCAGGGAGCAGTTCTTC.

For this clone: The same CDR3 also results from other DNA sequences found in this sample. The chain uses TRBV2 and TRBJ1-1; no clear D. Trimming stripped 4 bases from V and 4 bases from J, with 13 bases between. This CDR3 contains 14 residues. Germline V gene data show CDR1 as SNHLY and CDR2 as FYNNEI. The CDR3, as DNA: TGTGCCAGCAGTGCCCTGACACCAGGCACTGAAGCTTTCTTT. This encodes CASSALTPGTEAFF.

The chain couples TRBV18 to TRBJ1-2; D is unclear. CDR1 and CDR2 (germline): KGHSH, LQKENI. Trimming took off 1 base at V and 8 bases at J, with 14 bases between the two ends. The length of the CDR3 is 14 residues. The CDR3 coding sequence is TGTGCCAGCTCACCACAGGGCGACGGGGTAGGCTACACCTTC. This gives the protein CASSPQGDGVGYTF.

V and J are TRBV28 and TRBJ1-2; D unresolved. Looked up from germline, CDR1 is MDHEN and CDR2 is SYDVKM. There are 13 residues in the CDR3. V lost 4 bases to trimming and J lost 2 bases, with 8 bases between them. The CDR3 DNA reads TGTGCCAGCAGTTCCCTACAGAACTATGGCTACACCTTC. Protein: CASSSLQNYGYTF.